This entry lists 16 T cell receptor beta chains sequenced from one sample in a study of T cell clonotyping in hematopoietic cell transplantation. Time point in this sample: recipient sample about 28 days before transplant, after cytoreduction. Method: immunoSEQ multiplex PCR; TCRdb's copy keeps in-frame clones and lacks some. The table records fewer than 15,000 clones, around 80% of them present only once. The material was peripheral blood mononuclear cells, obtained before stem cell transplant. The source of these receptors is a man aged 55 to 70 with acute myeloid leukemia. Some clones in this sample may be carry-over from other donors' samples.

Of note for this clone: The junction departs from germline at one end; a sequencing error may be responsible. The chain links TRBV7-6 to TRBJ2-1, with D tentatively TRBD1 (6 bases). CDR1 and CDR2 from the germline V gene are SGHVS and FNYEAQ. This CDR3 spans 16 amino acids. The CDR3 is CASTLQGPSSYNEQFF. The CDR3 bases are TGTGCCAGCACCTTACAGGGCCCGAGCTCCTACAATGAGCAGTTCTTC.

This clone was observed a single time. The J gene is TRBJ2-3, the V gene TRBV5-1, with unresolved D. V shed 0 bases and J shed 5 bases, with 7 bases lying between them. CDR3 length equals 13 residues. Germline V gene lookup returns CDR1 SGHRS and CDR2 YFSETQ. The CDR3 spells CASSLGAEDTQYF. DNA of the CDR3: TGCGCCAGCAGCTTGGGCGCCGAAGATACGCAGTATTTT.

The chain links TRBV11-2 to TRBJ2-5, with TRBD2 as a possible D gene (5 bases). CDR1 is SGHAT and CDR2 is FQNNGV in the germline V gene. The CDR3 length is 16 residues. The germline V and J ends were trimmed by 0 bases and 2 bases, with 13 bases remaining between them. CDR3 bases: TGTGCCAGCAGCTTAGAAATCTTGGCGGGTCAAGAGACCCAGTACTTC. The encoded protein is CASSLEILAGQETQYF.

The chain employs TRBV6-5 and TRBJ1-1; tentatively, D is TRBD1 (5 bases). The germline gives CDR1 MNHEY, CDR2 SVGAGI. V shed 6 bases and J shed 4 bases, with 12 bases lying between them. The CDR3 consists of 13 residues. The CDR3 sequence is CASRRQGSTEAFF. In DNA, the CDR3 is TGTGCCAGCAGGAGGCAGGGATCCACTGAAGCTTTCTTT.

This clone was seen only once. V usage is TRBV5-1 and J usage is TRBJ1-1, with D uncertain. Trimming took 1 base from V and 5 from J, leaving 18 bases between them. Germline V lookup: CDR1 SGHRS, CDR2 YFSETQ. The CDR3 consists of 16 residues. The CDR3 region is CASSLMGRPGKTEAFF. The DNA of the CDR3 is TGCGCCAGCAGCTTGATGGGCCGACCGGGGAAGACTGAAGCTTTCTTT.

This chain joins TRBV7-2 and TRBJ2-5, with 8 bases aligning to TRBD2. V lost 1 base and J lost 2; bases outside the gene matches: 3. From germline, CDR1 is SGHTA and CDR2 FQGNSA. The length of the CDR3 is 15 residues. CDR3 sequence (DNA): TGTGCCAGCAGCTTAGTGACGGGGGGGCAAGAGACCCAGTACTTC. Protein product: CASSLVTGGQETQYF.

The chain has TRBV27 and TRBJ1-2; perhaps TRBD1 as D (6 bases). Trimming removed 2 bases at V and 0 bases at J, with 10 bases between. From germline, CDR1 is MNHEY and CDR2 SMNVEV (reference sequence). The CDR3 is 15 residues long. The CDR3 is CASSLIGGPNYGYTF. The CDR3 DNA is TGTGCCAGCAGTTTAATAGGGGGACCTAACTATGGCTACACCTTC.

The chain links TRBV19 to TRBJ2-5, with 8 bases fitting TRBD2. V was clipped by 1 base and J by 3 bases; unmatched bases: 1. The CDR3 sequence is 14 residues long. Germline-derived CDR1 and CDR2 are LNHDA and SQIVND (reference sequence). CDR3 coding DNA: TGTGCCAGTAGTATAGGTAGCGGGGAAGAGACCCAGTACTTC. This encodes CASSIGSGEETQYF.

The rearrangement links TRBV6-5 to TRBJ2-7; D is perhaps TRBD2 (5 bases). The CDR3 totals 13 residues. Germline V CDR1 and CDR2: MNHEY, SVGAGI. V was pared by 2 bases and J by 2 bases, with 7 bases between. CDR3 protein: CASSYGGTYEQYF. CDR3 DNA sequence: TGTGCCAGCAGTTACGGAGGTACCTACGAGCAGTACTTC.

The rearrangement joins TRBV5-1 to TRBJ1-2; no clear D. The V gene's germline CDR1 is SGHRS and CDR2 YFSETQ. Trimming removed 3 bases from V and 1 base from J, with 7 bases in between. This CDR3 has 13 residues. CDR3 DNA: TGCGCCAGCAGCTACAACGATAACTATGGCTACACCTTC. Its protein is CASSYNDNYGYTF.

The chain carries TRBV4-1 and TRBJ1-6; D gene ambiguous. This CDR3 comprises 16 residues. Germline lookup yields CDR1 MGHRA and CDR2 YSYEKL. V gave up 0 bases and J gave up 0 bases, with 6 bases separating them. The CDR3 is CASSQEGSSYNSPLHF. The CDR3 bases are TGCGCCAGCAGCCAAGAGGGGAGCTCCTATAATTCACCCCTCCACTTT.

CDR3 bases: TGTGCCAGCAGCGCAGCAGGGGTACGGCGCGAGCAGTACTTC. This translates into CASSAAGVRREQYF. The chain is built from TRBV9 and TRBJ2-7; perhaps TRBD1 as D (6 bases). The germline CDR1 and CDR2 sequences are SGDLS and YYNGEE. This CDR3 has 14 residues. Between the trimmed V and J ends, which lost 3 bases and 6 bases, there was a span of 16 bases.

V and J are TRBV19 and TRBJ1-5; a possible D gene is TRBD1 (5 bases). Trimming took 0 bases from V and 1 from J, leaving 16 bases between them. Germline V gives CDR1 LNHDA, CDR2 SQIVND (reference sequence). The CDR3 contains 18 residues. The CDR3 loop is CASSIDYGTWDSNQPQHF. The CDR3 bases are TGTGCCAGTAGTATAGATTATGGCACGTGGGACAGCAATCAGCCCCAGCATTTT. The full variable domain, with the rest looked up from reference TRBV19 and TRBJ1-5, is DGGITQSPKYLFRKEGQNVTLSCEQNLNHDAMYWYRQDPGQGLRLIYYSQIVNDFQKGDIAEGYSVSREKKESFPLTVTSAQKNPTAFYLCASSIDYGTWDSNQPQHFGDGTRLSIL.

The rearrangement joins TRBV5-8 to TRBJ1-2; maybe TRBD1 (6 bases). This CDR3 contains 14 residues. Germline V CDR1 and CDR2: SGHTS, YDEGEE. The V and J ends lost 5 bases and 0 bases respectively, with 11 bases between them. CDR3 amino acids: CASSRTAANYGYTF. The CDR3 bases are TGTGCCAGCAGTCGGACAGCAGCTAACTATGGCTACACCTTC. The entire variable domain, with the rest obtained from reference TRBV5-8 and TRBJ1-2, is as follows: EAGVTQSPTHLIKTRGQQATLRCSPISGHTSVYWYQQALGLGLQFLLWYDEGEERNRGNFPPRFSGRQFPNYSSELNVNALELEDSALYLCASSRTAANYGYTFGSGTRLTVV.

The CDR3 loop reads CASSYQQGNTEAFF. The CDR3, as DNA: TGTGCCAGCAGTTACCAACAGGGGAACACTGAAGCTTTCTTT. V gene TRBV6-6 combines with J gene TRBJ1-1, with D maybe TRBD1 (6 bases). V was pared by 2 bases and J by 1 base, with 8 bases between. Germline V CDR1 and CDR2: MNHNY, SVGAGI (reference sequence). The CDR3 extends over 14 amino acids.

The rearrangement joins TRBV6-5 to TRBJ1-6, with D unresolved. This CDR3 comprises 12 residues. Trimming removed 4 bases at V and 5 bases at J, with 3 bases between. Germline V CDR1 and CDR2: MNHEY, SVGAGI. The CDR3 region is CASSLDNSPLHF. DNA of the CDR3: TGTGCCAGCAGTTTGGATAATTCACCCCTCCACTTT.